The subject of this entry is one T cell receptor (beta chain). Its specificity is unknown. Building of the TCR beta libraries involved iRepertoire HTBI primers and Arm-PCR of CDR3 regions. TCRdb fed the multiplex PCR reads into MiXCR, producing one record per CDR3 protein. The sample shows around 510,000 distinct CDR3 sequences, less than 25% of them seen only once. This entry comes from a study of regulatory T cells in long-lasting Graves disease. Indicated time point: persistent/refractory GD, antithyroid drugs over 5 years with positive TRAb. Scientists built the TCR library using RNA that was extracted from PBMCs. Study results and caveats: New patients shared fewer public clonotypes (approximately 970) than persistent patients did (over 2,500).

Deletions cut 3 bases from V and 0 bases from J, with 12 bases between. This CDR3 has 15 residues. CDR1 and CDR2 (germline): LNHDA, SQIVND (reference sequence). The clonotype comes from a female donor with Graves disease. The chain joins TRBV19 to TRBJ2-7, with D possibly TRBD2 on 6 matching bases. Sequences were derived from peripheral blood mononuclear cells (PBMCs), sampled when the disease was refractory, from a patient treated with antithyroid drugs. In DNA form, the CDR3 reads TGTGCCAGTAGTATCGGTGGGGGGAGCTCCTACGAGCAGTACTTC. Translation: CASSIGGGSSYEQYF.